This paragraph reports one T cell receptor (beta chain). Sequencing was performed with immunoSEQ multiplex PCR; in TCRdb, only in-frame clones are kept and a portion is missing. The data show roughly 48,000 clones, 88% seen once. The V gene lost 3 bases and the J gene lost 2 bases, with 11 bases spanning the gap. The CDR3 is 15 amino acids. Germline values: CDR1 SGHRS, CDR2 YFSETQ. The data belong to a study of T cell changes during pregnancy in multiple sclerosis. The source is a female donor with multiple sclerosis, enrolled in a pregnancy study. The rearrangement joins TRBV5-1 to TRBJ2-2; D not resolved. The sample was CD4+ T cells from peripheral blood mononuclear cells, taken in the second trimester of pregnancy. The CDR3 is CASSSRSSNTGELFF. For the CDR3, the DNA is TGCGCCAGCAGCTCCCGGTCTAGTAACACCGGGGAGCTGTTTTTT.